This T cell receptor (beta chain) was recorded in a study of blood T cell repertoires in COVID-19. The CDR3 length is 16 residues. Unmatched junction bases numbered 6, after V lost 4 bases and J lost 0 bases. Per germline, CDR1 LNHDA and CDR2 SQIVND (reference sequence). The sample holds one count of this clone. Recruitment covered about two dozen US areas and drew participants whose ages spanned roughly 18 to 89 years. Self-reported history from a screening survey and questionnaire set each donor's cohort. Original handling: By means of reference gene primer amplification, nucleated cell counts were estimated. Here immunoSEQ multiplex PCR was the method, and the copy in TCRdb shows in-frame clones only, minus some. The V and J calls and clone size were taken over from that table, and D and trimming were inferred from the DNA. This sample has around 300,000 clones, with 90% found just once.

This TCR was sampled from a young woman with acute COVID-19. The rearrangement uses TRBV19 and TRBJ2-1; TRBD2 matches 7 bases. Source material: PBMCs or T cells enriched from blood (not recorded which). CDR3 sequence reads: CASSTPRLASYNEQFF. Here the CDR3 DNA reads TGTGCCAGTAGTACCCCGCGACTAGCCTCCTACAATGAGCAGTTCTTC.